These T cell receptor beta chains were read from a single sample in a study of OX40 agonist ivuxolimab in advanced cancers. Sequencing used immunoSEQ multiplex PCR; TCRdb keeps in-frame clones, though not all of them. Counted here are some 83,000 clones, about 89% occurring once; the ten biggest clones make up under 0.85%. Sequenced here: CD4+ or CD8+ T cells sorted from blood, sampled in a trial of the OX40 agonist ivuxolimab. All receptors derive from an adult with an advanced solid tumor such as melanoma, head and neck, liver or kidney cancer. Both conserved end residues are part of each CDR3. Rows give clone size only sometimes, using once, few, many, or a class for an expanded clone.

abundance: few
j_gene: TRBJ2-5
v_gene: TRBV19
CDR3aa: CASSIGNQETQYF

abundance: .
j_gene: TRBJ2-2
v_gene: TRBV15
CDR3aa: CATSRLAGTNTGELFF

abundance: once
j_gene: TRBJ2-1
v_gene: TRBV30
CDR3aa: CAWSGSGTTPKFF

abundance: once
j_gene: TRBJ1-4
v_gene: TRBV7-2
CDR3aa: CASSLGIGGFEKLFF

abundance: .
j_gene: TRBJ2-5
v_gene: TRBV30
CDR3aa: CAWSRAGRGGSETQYF

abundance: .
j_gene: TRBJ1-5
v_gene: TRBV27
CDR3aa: CASSLTAGVNQPQHF

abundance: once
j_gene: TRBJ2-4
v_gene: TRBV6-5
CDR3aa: CASSPTLKEDIQYF

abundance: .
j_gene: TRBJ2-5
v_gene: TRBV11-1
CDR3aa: CASSLQLGAETQYF

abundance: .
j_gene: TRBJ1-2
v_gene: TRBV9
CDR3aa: CASSVSPGTGSYGYTF

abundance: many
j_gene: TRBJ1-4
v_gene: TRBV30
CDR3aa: CAWKRGVKLFF

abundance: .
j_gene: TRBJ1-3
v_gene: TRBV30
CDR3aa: CACPGPLRDTIYF

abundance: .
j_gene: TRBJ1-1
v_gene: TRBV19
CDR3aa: CASSINGQGTPYTEAFF

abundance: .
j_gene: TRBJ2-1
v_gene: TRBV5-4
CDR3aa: CASSVGQTSSYNEQFF

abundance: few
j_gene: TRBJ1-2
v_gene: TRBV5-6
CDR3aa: CASSWGQDYGYTF

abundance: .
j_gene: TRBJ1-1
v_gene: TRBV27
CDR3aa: CASRLRDRGNTEAFF

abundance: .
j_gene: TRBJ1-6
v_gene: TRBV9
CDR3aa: CASSGSPDDPLHF

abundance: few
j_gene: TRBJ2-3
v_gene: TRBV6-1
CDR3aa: CASSEDPSGTGGGFTDTQYF

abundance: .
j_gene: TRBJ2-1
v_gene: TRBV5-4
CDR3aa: CASSPRDRGNEQFF

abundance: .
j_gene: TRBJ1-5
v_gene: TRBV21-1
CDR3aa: CASSKVSPGQLLHSNQPQHF

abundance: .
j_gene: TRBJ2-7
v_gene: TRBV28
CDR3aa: CASSSGGLAGLYEQYF